This T cell receptor (beta chain) was obtained from a study of blood T cell repertoires in COVID-19 (dated by TCRdb to about 2020). In terms of the full investigation: Samples from collaborators originated in the United States, Italy and Spain and spanned both the acute and convalescent phases of COVID-19. The material from the prospective study consisted of cDNA or gDNA derived from T cells, B-cell-depleted T cells, or PBMCs. Subjects who had been exposed to COVID-19, were actively infected with it, or had recovered from it provided the deeply sampled blood TCRbeta repertoires that made up the dataset. The repertoires were made available in a free public database intended to serve as a resource for research on the immune response to SARS-CoV-2. Samples came from the ongoing ImmuneRACE study (first 160 participants) plus 1,254 subjects from 6 global collaborators. A de-identified subject ID, COVID-19 status, age in years and sex were almost always included in the sample metadata. Where HLA class I and class II types were available, the types were taken from metadata supplied by the sample provider, not from assay-based typing. Study-wide conclusions, independent of this receptor: How much clinical and demographic metadata was included differed by source and by participant, and the metadata was provided uncurated.

In the prospective study, participants were 18 to 89 years old, resided in about two dozen geographic areas of the United States, and were enrolled through a virtual design. Cohort assignment in the prospective study relied on participant-reported clinical history from a screening survey and a study questionnaire. For ImmuneRACE Cohort 3, a participant was defined as recovered based on two consecutive negative NP/OP PCR tests, clearance by a healthcare professional, or resolution of symptoms. Mobile phlebotomists in the prospective study collected whole blood, serum and a nasopharyngeal or oropharyngeal swab from every participant. Over a roughly 2-month period, participants in the prospective study had the option of providing additional blood draws and questionnaires. Before DNA extraction, prospective study blood samples were shipped either frozen or at room temperature. This clone was seen a single time. Its antigen remains unidentified. It has no much larger one-base neighbor in the sample; base qualities were not kept.

From a lookup of the germline V gene (reference sequence), CDR1 and CDR2 are GTSNPN and SVGIG. V sheds 0 bases and J sheds 10 bases, leaving 10 bases between their ends. Including cysteine and phenylalanine, the CDR3 has 13 amino acids. Kept here is only the CDR3 DNA, which spans 39 bases and is read in frame from base 1. The immunoSEQ Assay, a bias-controlled multiplex PCR, was used to amplify TCRbeta CDR3 regions from genomic DNA. Per the original workflow: Nucleated cell counts per sample were estimated from amplification of reference gene primers within the assay. To quantify the absolute abundance of each unique TCRbeta CDR3 rearrangement, sequence reads were collapsed and filtered. For each sample, productive Simpson clonality was calculated as the square root of Simpson's diversity index across productive rearrangements. TCRdb stores this immuneACCESS table with in-frame sequences only. Part of the clones is absent; in the studies checked, under half of the shortfall reflects unresolved V genes, and no reason is known for the rest. The DNA gave D and trimming, while V, J and clone size come from that table. Counted in this sample were about 310,000 clones; approximately 89% of them appeared once. 9.5% of the sample belongs to the ten largest clones.

The sequenced sample was PBMCs or T cells enriched from blood (not recorded which). This receptor chain uses TRBV30 and TRBJ1-6, and TRBD1 may be the D gene, going by 6 matching bases. The sequence was obtained from a woman in her 40s who had recovered from COVID-19. The CDR3 sequence is CAWSVPRGSPLHF. At the DNA level, the sequence is TGTGCCTGGAGTGTACCCAGGGGATCACCCCTCCACTTT.